This TCR beta chain was retrieved from a study of cytomegalovirus exposure and HLA in healthy donors. Notes on the study in general: In vitro assays verified that three CMV-associated chains recognized CMV antigens specifically. Cytomegalovirus-associated TCR beta chains were listed, numbering approximately 150.

Here immunoSEQ multiplex PCR was the method, and the copy in TCRdb shows in-frame clones only, minus some. The data hold about 130,000 clones, with nearly 90% observed a single time. With regard to this clone: Its antigen is not known.

This TCR was recovered from a man aged 30 to 45 in good health and CMV-seronegative. Sequencing input: PBMCs.

The CDR3 spells CAVSTGVEGYTF. DNA of the CDR3: TGTGCCGTAAGCACAGGGGTTGAGGGCTACACCTTC. V is TRBV10-3 and J is TRBJ1-2; TRBD1 matches at 7 bases. The ends lost 11 bases at V and 8 bases at J; junction bases unmatched: 11. The CDR3 runs 12 residues. Looked up from germline, CDR1 is ENHRY and CDR2 is SYGVKD.